The present entry profiles one TCR beta chain with its context. CDR3 length equals 19 residues. The sample belongs to a study of blood T cell repertoires in COVID-19. Overall study context: PBMCs, B-cell-depleted T cells, or T cells provided the cDNA or gDNA that made up the material.

Assay used: immunoSEQ multiplex PCR; TCRdb lists only in-frame clones, some missing. This table has approximately 80,000 clones, 90% appearing once. Sample: peripheral blood. The genes are TRBV12-2 and TRBJ2-4; TRBD1 was called by the table and not checked on the DNA. TRBV12-2 is tagged as a pseudogene. The source is a woman between 45 and 65 years old in a cohort sampled during active COVID-19. The CDR3 bases are TGTGCAAGTCGCCCCTGGGGGCAGCCCAGGCTCGTAGCCAAAAACATTCAGTACTTC. It is translated as CASRPWGQPRLVAKNIQYF.